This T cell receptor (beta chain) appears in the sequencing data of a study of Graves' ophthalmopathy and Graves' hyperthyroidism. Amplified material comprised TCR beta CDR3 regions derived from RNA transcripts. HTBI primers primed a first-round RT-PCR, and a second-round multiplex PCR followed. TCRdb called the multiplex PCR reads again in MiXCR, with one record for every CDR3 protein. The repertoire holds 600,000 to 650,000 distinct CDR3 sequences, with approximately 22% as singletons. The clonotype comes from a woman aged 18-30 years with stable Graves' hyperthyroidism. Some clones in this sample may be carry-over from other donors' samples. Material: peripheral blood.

The CDR3, as DNA: TGTGCCAGCAGCCAAAGGACAGGGGGCAGTGGGGCTTTCTTT. As protein: CASSQRTGGSGAFF. The chain carries TRBV3-1 and TRBJ1-1, with 11 bases matching TRBD1. The CDR3 is 14 amino acids. J was trimmed by 11 bases and V by 2 bases; bases with no gene match: 7. Germline lookup yields CDR1 LGHDT and CDR2 YNNKEL (reference sequence).